This T cell receptor beta chain was documented in a study of blood T cell repertoires in COVID-19 (dated by TCRdb to the early 2020s). As for the study more broadly: Samples from collaborators originated in the United States, Italy and Spain and spanned both the acute and convalescent phases of COVID-19. The material from the prospective study consisted of cDNA or gDNA derived from T cells, B-cell-depleted T cells, or PBMCs. The dataset comprised deeply sampled blood TCRbeta repertoires from subjects exposed to, actively infected with, or recovered from COVID-19. The repertoires were released in a freely available public database meant as a resource for research on the immune response to SARS-CoV-2. Samples came from the ongoing ImmuneRACE study (first 160 participants) plus 1,254 subjects from 6 global collaborators. The sample metadata nearly always contained a de-identified subject ID, COVID-19 status, age in years and sex. Where available, HLA class I and class II types were taken from metadata supplied by the sample provider and were not determined by assay-based typing. The research as a whole found: Clinical and demographic metadata were provided uncurated, with the amount varying by source and participant.

Notes on this clone: The clone's antigen remains unknown. Within one base of it there is no much larger clone, and no base qualities were kept.

Including cysteine and phenylalanine, the CDR3 has 13 amino acids. Only the CDR3 portion is preserved as DNA: 39 bases, with reading frame beginning at the first base. From the germline V gene, CDR1 is SNHLY and CDR2 is FYNNEI. After removal of 6 bases from V and 6 bases from J, the junction retains 3 bases not matched to a gene. TCRbeta CDR3 regions were amplified from genomic DNA by means of the immunoSEQ Assay, a bias-controlled multiplex PCR. The published analysis was carried out like this. Nucleated cell counts per sample were estimated from amplification of reference gene primers within the assay. Sequence reads were collapsed and filtered to measure the absolute abundance of every unique TCRbeta CDR3 rearrangement. For each sample, productive Simpson clonality was calculated by taking the square root of Simpson's diversity index across productive rearrangements. Drawn from immuneACCESS, this table holds only the in-frame rearrangements with V and J called that TCRdb kept. Clones are partly lost; checked studies trace under half to an unresolved V gene and leave the rest unexplained. The V and J calls and clone size come from that table; D and trimming were worked out from the DNA. The sample table contains tens of thousands of clones; only one count was recorded for about 82% of them. More than 4.5% of the sample is taken by the ten largest.

The collaborating institutions used their own protocols to collect whole blood in K2EDTA tubes. For TCRbeta analysis, collaborator samples were shipped as frozen whole blood, as isolated PBMCs, or as DNA extracted from either sample type. This TCR was recovered from a woman older than 75 with active or convalescent COVID-19. The sequenced sample consisted of peripheral blood. The chain uses TRBV2 and TRBJ1-1, with 11 bases matching TRBD1. The sequenced DNA: TGTGCCAGCAGGGACAGGGGGCGGCCTGAAGCTTTCTTT. Translation gives CASRDRGRPEAFF.